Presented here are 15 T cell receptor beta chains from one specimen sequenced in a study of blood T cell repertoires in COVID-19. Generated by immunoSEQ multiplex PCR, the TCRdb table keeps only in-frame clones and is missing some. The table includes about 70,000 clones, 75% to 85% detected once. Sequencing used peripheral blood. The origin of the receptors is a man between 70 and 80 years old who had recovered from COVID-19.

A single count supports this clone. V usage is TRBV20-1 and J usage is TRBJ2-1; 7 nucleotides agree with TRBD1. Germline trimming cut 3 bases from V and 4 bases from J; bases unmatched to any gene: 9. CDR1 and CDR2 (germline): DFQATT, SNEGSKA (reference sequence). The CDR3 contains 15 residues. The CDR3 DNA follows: TGCAGTGCTAGTGGGACAGATAGAGCGTACAATGAGCAGTTCTTC. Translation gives CSASGTDRAYNEQFF.

CDR3 DNA sequence: TGTGCCAGCAGTTTGCTCAGCTATGGCTACACCTTC. Encoded protein: CASSLLSYGYTF. V and J are TRBV12-3 or TRBV12-4 and TRBJ1-2; D not certain. V was pared by 3 bases and J by 4 bases, with 6 bases between. This CDR3 contains 12 residues.

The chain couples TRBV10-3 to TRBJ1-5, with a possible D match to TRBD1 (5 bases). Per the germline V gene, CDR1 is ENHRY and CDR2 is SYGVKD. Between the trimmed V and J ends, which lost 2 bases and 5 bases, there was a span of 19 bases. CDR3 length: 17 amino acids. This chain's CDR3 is CAISETSPRGEDQPQHF. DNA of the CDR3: TGTGCCATCAGTGAGACGAGCCCCCGGGGGGAGGATCAGCCCCAGCATTTT.

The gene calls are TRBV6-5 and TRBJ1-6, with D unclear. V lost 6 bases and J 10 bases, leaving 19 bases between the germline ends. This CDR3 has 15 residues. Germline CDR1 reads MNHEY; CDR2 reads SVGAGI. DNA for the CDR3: TGTGCCAGCAGCGCAGAGGGAACAGCAGCCTCACCCCTCCACTTT. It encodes CASSAEGTAASPLHF.

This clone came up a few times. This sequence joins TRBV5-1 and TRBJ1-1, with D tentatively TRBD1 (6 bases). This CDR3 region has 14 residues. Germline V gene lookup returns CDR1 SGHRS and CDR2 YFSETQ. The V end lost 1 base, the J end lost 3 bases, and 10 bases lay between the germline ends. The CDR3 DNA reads TGCGCCAGCAGCTTGCAGGGGTTTGACACTGAAGCTTTCTTT. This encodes CASSLQGFDTEAFF.

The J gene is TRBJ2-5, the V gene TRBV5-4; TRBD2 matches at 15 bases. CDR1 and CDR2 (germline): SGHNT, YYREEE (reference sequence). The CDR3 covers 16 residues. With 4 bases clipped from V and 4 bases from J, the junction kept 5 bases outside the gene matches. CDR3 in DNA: TGTGCCAGCAGCCCCGGACTAGCGGGAGGGTTAGAGACCCAGTACTTC. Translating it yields CASSPGLAGGLETQYF. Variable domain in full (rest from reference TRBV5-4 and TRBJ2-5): ETGVTQSPTHLIKTRGQQVTLRCSSQSGHNTVSWYQQALGQGPQFIFQYYREEENGRGNFPPRFSGLQFPNYSSELNVNALELDDSALYLCASSPGLAGGLETQYFGPGTRLLVL.

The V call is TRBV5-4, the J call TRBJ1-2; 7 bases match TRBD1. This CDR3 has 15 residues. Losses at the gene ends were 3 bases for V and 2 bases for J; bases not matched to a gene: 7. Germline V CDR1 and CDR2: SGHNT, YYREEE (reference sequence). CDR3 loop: CASSSRTGANYGYTF. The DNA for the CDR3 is TGTGCCAGCAGCTCCAGGACAGGCGCGAACTATGGCTACACCTTC.

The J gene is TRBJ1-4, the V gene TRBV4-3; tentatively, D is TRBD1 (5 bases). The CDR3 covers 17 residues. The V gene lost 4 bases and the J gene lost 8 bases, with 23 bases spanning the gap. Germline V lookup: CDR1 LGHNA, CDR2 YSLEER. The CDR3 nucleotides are TGCGCCAGCAGCCCAAGATCACGGCTCCAGGGTGGGGAAAAACTGTTTTTT. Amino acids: CASSPRSRLQGGEKLFF.

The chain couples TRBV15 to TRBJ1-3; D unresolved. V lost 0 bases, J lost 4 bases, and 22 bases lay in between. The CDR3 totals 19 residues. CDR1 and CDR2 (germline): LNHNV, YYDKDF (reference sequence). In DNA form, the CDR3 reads TGTGCCACCAGCAGAGATTTGCAAGTGACCGGGGAATTCGGAAACACCATATATTTT. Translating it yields CATSRDLQVTGEFGNTIYF.

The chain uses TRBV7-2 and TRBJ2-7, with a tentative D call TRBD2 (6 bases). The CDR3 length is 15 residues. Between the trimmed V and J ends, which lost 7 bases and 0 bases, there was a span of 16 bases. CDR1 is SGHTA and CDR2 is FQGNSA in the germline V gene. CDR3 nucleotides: TGTGCCAGCACCACGGTAGTCGGGAGCTCCTACGAGCAGTACTTC. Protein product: CASTTVVGSSYEQYF.

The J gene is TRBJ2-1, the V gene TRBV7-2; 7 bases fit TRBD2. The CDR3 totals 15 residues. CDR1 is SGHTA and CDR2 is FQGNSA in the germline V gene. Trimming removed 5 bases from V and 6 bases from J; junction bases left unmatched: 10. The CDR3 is CASSPVAGEGNEQFF. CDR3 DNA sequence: TGTGCCAGCAGCCCCGTTGCGGGGGAGGGCAATGAGCAGTTCTTC.

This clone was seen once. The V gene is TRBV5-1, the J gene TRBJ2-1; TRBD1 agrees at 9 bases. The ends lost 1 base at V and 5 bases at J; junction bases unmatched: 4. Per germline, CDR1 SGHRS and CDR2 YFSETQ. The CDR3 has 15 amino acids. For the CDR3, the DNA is TGCGCCAGCAGCTTGACAGGGGGCGGCCACAATGAGCAGTTCTTC. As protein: CASSLTGGGHNEQFF.

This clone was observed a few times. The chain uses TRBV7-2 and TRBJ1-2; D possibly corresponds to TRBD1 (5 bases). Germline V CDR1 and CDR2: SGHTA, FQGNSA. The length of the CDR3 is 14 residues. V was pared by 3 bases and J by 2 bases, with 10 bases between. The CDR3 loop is CASSFLGGNYGYTF. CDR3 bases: TGTGCCAGCAGCTTCCTTGGGGGGAACTATGGCTACACCTTC.

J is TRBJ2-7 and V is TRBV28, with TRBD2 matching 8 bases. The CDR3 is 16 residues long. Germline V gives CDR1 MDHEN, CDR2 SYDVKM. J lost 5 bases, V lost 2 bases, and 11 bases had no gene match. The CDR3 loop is CASSLHMGGRRDEQYF. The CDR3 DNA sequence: TGTGCCAGCAGTTTACATATGGGCGGGAGGAGGGACGAGCAGTACTTC.

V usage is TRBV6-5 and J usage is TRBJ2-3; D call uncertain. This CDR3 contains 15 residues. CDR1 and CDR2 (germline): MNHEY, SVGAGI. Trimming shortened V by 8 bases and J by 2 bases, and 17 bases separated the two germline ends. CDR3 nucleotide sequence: TGTGCCAGCTCAATGACTCCGTACTTCACAGATACGCAGTATTTT. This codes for CASSMTPYFTDTQYF.